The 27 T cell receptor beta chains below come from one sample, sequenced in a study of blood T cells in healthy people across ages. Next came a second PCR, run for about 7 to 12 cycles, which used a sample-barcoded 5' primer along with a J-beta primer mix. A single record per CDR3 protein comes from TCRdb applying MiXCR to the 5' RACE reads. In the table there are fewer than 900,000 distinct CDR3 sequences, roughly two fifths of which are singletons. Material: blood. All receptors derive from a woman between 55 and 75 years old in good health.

The CDR3 loop is CASSLDVGAGMNTEAFF. As DNA, the CDR3 is TGCGCCAGCAGCCTTGATGTAGGGGCGGGGATGAACACTGAAGCTTTCTTT. The chain uses TRBV5-1 and TRBJ1-1, with D possibly matching TRBD1 (5 bases). Between the trimmed V and J ends, which lost 4 bases and 0 bases, there was a span of 19 bases. The CDR3 loop spans 17 amino acids. CDR1 and CDR2 (germline): SGHRS, YFSETQ.

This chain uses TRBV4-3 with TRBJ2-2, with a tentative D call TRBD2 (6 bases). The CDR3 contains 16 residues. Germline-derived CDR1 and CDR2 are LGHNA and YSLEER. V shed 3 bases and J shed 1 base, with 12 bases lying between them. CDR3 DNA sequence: TGCGCCAGCAGCCAGGGACGGGACTTGAACACCGGGGAGCTGTTTTTT. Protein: CASSQGRDLNTGELFF.

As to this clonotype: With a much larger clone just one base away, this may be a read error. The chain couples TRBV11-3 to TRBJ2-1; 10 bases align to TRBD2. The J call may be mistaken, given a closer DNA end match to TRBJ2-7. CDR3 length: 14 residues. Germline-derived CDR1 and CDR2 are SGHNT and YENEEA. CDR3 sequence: CANSSGLAYNEQYF. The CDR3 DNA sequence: TGTGCCAACAGTTCGGGACTAGCGTACAATGAGCAGTACTTC.

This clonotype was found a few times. The CDR3 nucleotides read TGTGCCAGCAGCGGGACAGAGCCTGCTGAAGCTTTCTTT. Its protein product is CASSGTEPAEAFF. This sequence joins TRBV9 and TRBJ1-1, with a weak D call TRBD1 (6 bases). Per the germline V gene, CDR1 is SGDLS and CDR2 is YYNGEE. This CDR3 is 13 amino acids long. V was shortened by 3 bases and J by 6 bases, with 12 bases between the two germline ends.

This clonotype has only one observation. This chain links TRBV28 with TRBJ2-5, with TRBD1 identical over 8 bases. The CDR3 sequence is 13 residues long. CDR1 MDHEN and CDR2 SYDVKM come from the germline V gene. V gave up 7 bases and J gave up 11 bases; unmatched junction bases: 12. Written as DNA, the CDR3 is TGTGCCAGCATCCACCCAGGGGGCAATGAGCAGTACTTC. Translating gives CASIHPGGNEQYF.

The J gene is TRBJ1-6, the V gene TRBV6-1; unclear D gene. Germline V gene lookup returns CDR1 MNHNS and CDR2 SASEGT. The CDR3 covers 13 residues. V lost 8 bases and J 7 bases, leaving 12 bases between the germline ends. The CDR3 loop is CASLLSFNSPLHF. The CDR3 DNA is TGTGCCAGCCTTCTATCGTTCAATTCACCCCTCCACTTT.

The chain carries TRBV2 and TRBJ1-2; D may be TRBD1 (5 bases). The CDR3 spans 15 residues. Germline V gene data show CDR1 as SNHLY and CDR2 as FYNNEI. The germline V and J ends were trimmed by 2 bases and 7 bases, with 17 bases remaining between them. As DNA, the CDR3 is TGTGCCAGCAGTGAATCGGGGGGAGCAGGGCCTGGCTACACCTTC. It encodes CASSESGGAGPGYTF.

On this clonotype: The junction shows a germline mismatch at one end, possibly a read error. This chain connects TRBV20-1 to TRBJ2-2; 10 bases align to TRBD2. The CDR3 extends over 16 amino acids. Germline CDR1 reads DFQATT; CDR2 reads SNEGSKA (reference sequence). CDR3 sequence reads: CGVLAGSGSNTGELFF. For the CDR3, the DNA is TGTGGGGTACTAGCGGGATCCGGATCGAACACCGGGGAGCTGTTTTTT.

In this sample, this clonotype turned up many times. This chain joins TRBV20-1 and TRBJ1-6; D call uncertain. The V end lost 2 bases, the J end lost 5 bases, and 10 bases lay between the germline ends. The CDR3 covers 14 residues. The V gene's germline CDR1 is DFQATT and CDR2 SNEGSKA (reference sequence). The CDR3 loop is CSARPGYDNSPLHF. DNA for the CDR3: TGCAGTGCTAGACCCGGGTACGATAATTCACCCCTCCACTTT.

DNA of the CDR3: TGCAGTGCTACCAGGACAGGGGTGGTCTATGGCTACACCTTC. Translating gives CSATRTGVVYGYTF. This rearrangement joins TRBV20-1 to TRBJ1-2, with 9 bases matching TRBD1. Germline V gives CDR1 DFQATT, CDR2 SNEGSKA (reference sequence). The CDR3 totals 14 residues. V trimming: 4 bases; J trimming: 4 bases; junction bases outside the gene matches: 7.

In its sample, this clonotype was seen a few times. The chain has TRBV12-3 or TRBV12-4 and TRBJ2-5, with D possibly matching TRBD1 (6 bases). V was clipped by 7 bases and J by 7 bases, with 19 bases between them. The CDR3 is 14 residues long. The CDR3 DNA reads TGTGCCAGCACCGCCATACAGGGTTTTGGGACCCAGTACTTC. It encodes CASTAIQGFGTQYF.

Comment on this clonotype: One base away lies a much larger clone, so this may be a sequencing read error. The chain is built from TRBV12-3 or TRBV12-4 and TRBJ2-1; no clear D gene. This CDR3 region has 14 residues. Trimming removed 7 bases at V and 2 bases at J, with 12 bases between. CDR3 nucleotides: TGTGCCAGCACCACACCCAGCCCCTACAATGAGCAGTTCTTC. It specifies CASTTPSPYNEQFF.

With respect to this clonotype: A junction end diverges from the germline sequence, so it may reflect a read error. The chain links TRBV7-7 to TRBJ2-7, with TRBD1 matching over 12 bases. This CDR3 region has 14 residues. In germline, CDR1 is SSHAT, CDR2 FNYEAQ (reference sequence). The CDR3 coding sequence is TGTGCTAGCAGCCCGGGACAGGGGGCAACCGAGCAGTACTTC. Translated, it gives CASSPGQGATEQYF. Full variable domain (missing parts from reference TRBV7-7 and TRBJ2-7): GAGVSQSPRYKVTKRGQDVTLRCDPISSHATLYWYQQALGQGPEFLTYFNYEAQPDKSGLPSDRFSAERPEGSISTLTIQRTEQRDSAMYRCASSPGQGATEQYFGPGTRLTVT.

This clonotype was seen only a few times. CDR3 protein: CASSPRGGTNEKLFF. CDR3 bases: TGTGCCAGCAGCCCTAGGGGAGGGACTAATGAAAAACTGTTTTTT. The chain recombines TRBV3-1 with TRBJ1-4; weak D call: TRBD1 (5 bases). This CDR3 has 15 residues. CDR1 is LGHDT, CDR2 YNNKEL, per germline (reference sequence). The V end was cut by 4 bases, the J end by 2 bases, with 11 bases between.

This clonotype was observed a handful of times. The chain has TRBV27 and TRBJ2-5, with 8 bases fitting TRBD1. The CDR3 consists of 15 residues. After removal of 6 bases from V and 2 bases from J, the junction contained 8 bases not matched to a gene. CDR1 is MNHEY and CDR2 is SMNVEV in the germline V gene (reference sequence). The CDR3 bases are TGTGCCAGCAGCCTCGGGCGGACAGGGCAAGAGACCCAGTACTTC. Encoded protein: CASSLGRTGQETQYF.

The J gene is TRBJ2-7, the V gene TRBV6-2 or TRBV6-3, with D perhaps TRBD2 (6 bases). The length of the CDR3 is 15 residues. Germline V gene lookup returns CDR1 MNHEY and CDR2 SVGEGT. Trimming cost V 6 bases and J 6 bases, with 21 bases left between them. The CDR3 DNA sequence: TGTGCCAGCAGGGACGCAGCGCGGGATAGGGGCGAGCAGTACTTC. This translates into CASRDAARDRGEQYF.

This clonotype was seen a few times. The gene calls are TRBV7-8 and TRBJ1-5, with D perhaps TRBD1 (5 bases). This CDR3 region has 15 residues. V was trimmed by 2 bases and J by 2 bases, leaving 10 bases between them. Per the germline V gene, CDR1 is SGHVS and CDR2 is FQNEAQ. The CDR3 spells CASSLSRGGNQPQHF. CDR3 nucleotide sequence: TGTGCCAGCAGCTTATCTAGGGGTGGCAATCAGCCCCAGCATTTT.

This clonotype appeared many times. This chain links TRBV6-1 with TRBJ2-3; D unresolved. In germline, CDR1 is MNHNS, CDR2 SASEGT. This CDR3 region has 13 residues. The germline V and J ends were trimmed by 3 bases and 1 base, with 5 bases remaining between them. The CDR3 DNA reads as TGTGCCAGCAGTGATGGGGGCACAGATACGCAGTATTTT. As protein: CASSDGGTDTQYF.

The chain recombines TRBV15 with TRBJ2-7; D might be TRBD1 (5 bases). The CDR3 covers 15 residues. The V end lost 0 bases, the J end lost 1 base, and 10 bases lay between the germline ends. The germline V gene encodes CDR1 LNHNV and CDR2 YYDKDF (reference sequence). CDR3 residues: CATSRDTQGSYEQYF. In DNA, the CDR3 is TGTGCCACCAGCAGAGATACCCAGGGTTCCTACGAGCAGTACTTC.

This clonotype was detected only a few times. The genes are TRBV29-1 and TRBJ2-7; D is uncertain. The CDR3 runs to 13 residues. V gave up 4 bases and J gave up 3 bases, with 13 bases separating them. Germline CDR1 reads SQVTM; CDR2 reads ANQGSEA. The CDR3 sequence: CSVVRSVGYEQYF. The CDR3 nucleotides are TGCAGCGTTGTAAGGAGTGTCGGCTACGAGCAGTACTTC.

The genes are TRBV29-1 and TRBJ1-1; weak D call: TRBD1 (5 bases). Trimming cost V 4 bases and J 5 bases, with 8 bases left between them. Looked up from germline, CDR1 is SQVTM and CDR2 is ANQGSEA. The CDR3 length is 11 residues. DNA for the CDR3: TGCAGCGTTGGGCAGGGTACTGAAGCTTTCTTT. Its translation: CSVGQGTEAFF.

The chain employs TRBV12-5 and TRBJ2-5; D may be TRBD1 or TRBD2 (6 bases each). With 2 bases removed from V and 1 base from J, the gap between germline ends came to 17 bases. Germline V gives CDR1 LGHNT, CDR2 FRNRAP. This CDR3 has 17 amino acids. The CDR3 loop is CASGLSNRVGSQETQYF. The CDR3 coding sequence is TGTGCTAGTGGTTTGTCGAACAGGGTCGGGAGCCAAGAGACCCAGTACTTC.

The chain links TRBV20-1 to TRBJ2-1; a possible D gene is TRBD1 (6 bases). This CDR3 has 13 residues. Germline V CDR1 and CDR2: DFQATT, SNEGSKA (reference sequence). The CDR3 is CSLGGPEVNEQFF. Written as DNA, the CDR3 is TGCAGCTTAGGGGGACCCGAGGTCAATGAGCAGTTCTTC.

CDR3 in amino acids: CSASGESGGPFSGYEQFF. The CDR3 coding sequence is TGCAGTGCTAGTGGTGAGAGCGGGGGGCCGTTCAGTGGCTATGAGCAGTTCTTC. The gene calls are TRBV20-1 and TRBJ2-1; 9 nucleotides agree with TRBD2. The CDR3 length is 18 residues. V lost 3 bases, J lost 8 bases, and 20 bases stayed unmatched. Germline assignment: CDR1 DFQATT and CDR2 SNEGSKA (reference sequence).

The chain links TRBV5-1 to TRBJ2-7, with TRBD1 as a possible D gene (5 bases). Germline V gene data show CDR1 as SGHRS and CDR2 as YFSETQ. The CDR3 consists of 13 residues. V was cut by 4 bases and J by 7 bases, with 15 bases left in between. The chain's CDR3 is CASSAQTANEQYF. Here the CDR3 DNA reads TGCGCCAGCAGCGCCCAGACAGCCAATGAGCAGTACTTC.

The CDR3 is CATCPGGETQYF. The CDR3 region has the DNA TGTGCCACCTGCCCGGGCGGCGAGACCCAGTACTTC. The chain employs TRBV10-3 and TRBJ2-7, with unresolved D. The end of the DNA is better explained by TRBJ2-5, so the J call may be wrong. Germline V gives CDR1 ENHRY, CDR2 SYGVKD. This CDR3 is built from 12 residues.

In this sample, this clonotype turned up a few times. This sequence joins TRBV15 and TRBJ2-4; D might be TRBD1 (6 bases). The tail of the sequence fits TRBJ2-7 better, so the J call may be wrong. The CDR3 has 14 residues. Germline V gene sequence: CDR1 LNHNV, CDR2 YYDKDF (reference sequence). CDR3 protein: CATSPRDKNYEQYF. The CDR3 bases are TGTGCCACCAGCCCCCGGGACAAAAACTACGAGCAGTACTTC.